The 18 T cell receptor beta chains reported below all come from one sample, sequenced in a study of blood T cell repertoires in COVID-19. Libraries were prepared by immunoSEQ multiplex PCR; TCRdb keeps only in-frame clonotypes and omits some of them. The table shows fewer than 350,000 clones, with around 81% occurring only once. What was sequenced was peripheral blood. Source of these receptors: a woman aged 60-70 years with active or convalescent COVID-19.

The chain joins TRBV12-3 or TRBV12-4 to TRBJ2-7; D call uncertain. The ends were cut back, 6 bases at V and 7 bases at J, with 13 bases in the middle. The CDR3 is 12 residues long. The CDR3 sequence is CASSPPSREQYF. DNA of the CDR3: TGTGCCAGCAGCCCACCTTCACGGGAGCAGTACTTC.

This clone has more than one count but fewer than ten. This chain links TRBV15 with TRBJ1-1, with a possible D match to TRBD1 (5 bases). CDR1 is LNHNV, CDR2 YYDKDF, per germline (reference sequence). The V end was cut by 2 bases, the J end by 0 bases, with 13 bases between. This CDR3 is built from 16 residues. This CDR3 reads CATSRTRGGVNTEAFF. The CDR3 nucleotides read TGTGCCACCAGCAGAACGAGGGGCGGGGTGAACACTGAAGCTTTCTTT.

This clone has just a few counts. V usage is TRBV30 and J usage is TRBJ1-1; D uncertain. CDR1 and CDR2 (germline): GTSNPN, SVGIG (reference sequence). This CDR3 has 10 amino acids. The V gene lost 3 bases and the J gene lost 8 bases, with 7 bases spanning the gap. The DNA of the CDR3 is TGTGCCTGGAGCGGGGTGGAAGCTTTCTTT. This encodes CAWSGVEAFF.

V usage is TRBV6-6 and J usage is TRBJ1-1; D possibly corresponds to TRBD1 (6 bases). Trimming took off 6 bases at V and 1 base at J, with 12 bases between the two ends. CDR1 and CDR2 from the germline V gene are MNHNY and SVGAGI (reference sequence). CDR3 length: 14 amino acids. The CDR3 DNA sequence: TGTGCCAGCAGGGGGGACACGGGGAACACTGAAGCTTTCTTT. Amino acid sequence: CASRGDTGNTEAFF.

The chain recombines TRBV7-2 with TRBJ1-2; maybe TRBD1 (5 bases). V was trimmed by 2 bases and J by 4 bases, leaving 11 bases between them. The CDR3 is made up of 14 amino acids. CDR1 and CDR2 (germline): SGHTA, FQGNSA. The CDR3 sequence is CASSLMGQGYGYTF. The CDR3 DNA reads as TGTGCCAGCAGCTTAATGGGGCAGGGCTATGGCTACACCTTC. Full variable domain (rest looked up from reference TRBV7-2 and TRBJ1-2): GAGVSQSPSNKVTEKGKDVELRCDPISGHTALYWYRQSLGQGLEFLIYFQGNSAPDKSGLPSDRFSAERTGGSVSTLTIQRTQQEDSAVYLCASSLMGQGYGYTFGSGTRLTVV.

The rearrangement links TRBV6-1 to TRBJ2-7, with D unclear. This CDR3 spans 12 amino acids. Trimming shortened V by 6 bases and J by 2 bases, and 8 bases separated the two germline ends. Germline V gives CDR1 MNHNS, CDR2 SASEGT. Here the CDR3 DNA reads TGTGCCAGCAGCTCGGAGCCCTACGAGCAGTACTTC. Its translation: CASSSEPYEQYF.

This clone showed up just once. Other DNA sequences in this sample translate to the same CDR3. The chain has TRBV5-1 and TRBJ1-2; 9 positions agree with TRBD1. The V and J ends lost 7 bases and 1 base, in that order; junction bases with no gene match: 5. The CDR3 length is 14 residues. Germline V gene sequence: CDR1 SGHRS, CDR2 YFSETQ. In nucleotides, the CDR3 is TGCGCCAGCTCCCCGGGACAGGGTAACTATGGCTACACCTTC. Translated: CASSPGQGNYGYTF.

The chain uses TRBV28 and TRBJ2-7; 7 bases agree with TRBD1. The trim removed 5 bases at V and 4 bases at J, leaving 8 bases unmatched. The CDR3 is 14 residues long. Germline loops: CDR1 MDHEN, CDR2 SYDVKM. The CDR3 DNA reads TGTGCCAGCAGTACCAGGGGGTTTGGTTACGAGCAGTACTTC. This translates into CASSTRGFGYEQYF.

The gene calls are TRBV5-4 and TRBJ2-1, with 14 bases aligning to TRBD2. V was clipped by 4 bases and J by 9 bases; unmatched bases: 9. The germline V gene encodes CDR1 SGHNT and CDR2 YYREEE (reference sequence). CDR3 length equals 16 residues. In nucleotides, the CDR3 is TGTGCCAGCAGCAAGACTAGCGGGGGGGCCCCAACTGAGCAGTTCTTC. It is translated as CASSKTSGGAPTEQFF.

This rearrangement joins TRBV30 to TRBJ1-1, with D possibly being TRBD1 (6 bases). The V gene's germline CDR1 is GTSNPN and CDR2 SVGIG (reference sequence). This CDR3 is 15 amino acids long. V lost 5 bases to trimming and J lost 5 bases, with 21 bases between them. The CDR3, as DNA: TGTGCCTGGGGTGGTAGGGGGGGATGGGCGACTGAAGCTTTCTTT. Protein product: CAWGGRGGWATEAFF.

V and J are TRBV14 and TRBJ2-3, with 9 positions matching TRBD2. V was pared by 4 bases and J by 5 bases, with 13 bases of the junction left unmatched. This CDR3 has 17 amino acids. Germline CDR1 SGHDN, CDR2 FVKESK. The CDR3 DNA is TGTGCCAGCAGCCGATTAATAGCGGGGGCCCTGGGAGATACGCAGTATTTT. Its protein product is CASSRLIAGALGDTQYF. Using reference TRBV14 and TRBJ2-3 for the parts outside the CDR3, the full variable domain is EAGVTQFPSHSVIEKGQTVTLRCDPISGHDNLYWYRRVMGKEIKFLLHFVKESKQDESGMPNNRFLAERTGGTYSTLKVQPAELEDSGVYFCASSRLIAGALGDTQYFGPGTRLTVL.

The chain has TRBV12-3 or TRBV12-4 and TRBJ1-1; the D gene is possibly TRBD1 (6 bases). This CDR3 region has 12 residues. Trimming stripped 7 bases from V and 8 bases from J, with 14 bases between. The DNA for the CDR3 is TGTGCCAGCACTAAAGGGGGGGGAGAAGCTTTCTTT. Protein: CASTKGGGEAFF.

The V and J genes are TRBV19 and TRBJ1-1; D may be TRBD1 (5 bases). Trimming left V 7 bases short and J 1 base short, with 13 bases between. Germline V gene lookup returns CDR1 LNHDA and CDR2 SQIVND (reference sequence). This CDR3 spans 14 amino acids. The CDR3: CASKGYGGNTEAFF. In DNA form, the CDR3 reads TGTGCCAGTAAAGGTTACGGGGGGAACACTGAAGCTTTCTTT.

V and J are TRBV6-6 and TRBJ2-7, with a tentative D call TRBD1 (6 bases). Germline assignment: CDR1 MNHNY and CDR2 SVGAGI (reference sequence). Deletions cut 4 bases from V and 2 bases from J, with 9 bases between. This CDR3 region has 13 residues. The CDR3 region is CASSSQGTYEQYF. The CDR3 DNA reads TGTGCCAGCAGTTCCCAGGGGACCTACGAGCAGTACTTC.

J is TRBJ2-5 and V is TRBV7-6; TRBD2 agrees at 10 bases. CDR1 SGHVS and CDR2 FNYEAQ come from the germline V gene. The CDR3 contains 14 residues. V was pared by 5 bases and J by 4 bases, with 4 bases of the junction left unmatched. CDR3 protein: CASSVGLASETQYF. The CDR3 DNA sequence: TGTGCCAGCAGCGTGGGACTAGCGTCAGAGACCCAGTACTTC. Drawing the rest from reference TRBV7-6 and TRBJ2-5, the complete variable domain is GAGVSQSPRYKVTKRGQDVALRCDPISGHVSLYWYRQALGQGPEFLTYFNYEAQQDKSGLPNDRFSAERPEGSISTLTIQRTEQRDSAMYRCASSVGLASETQYFGPGTRLLVL.

CDR3 amino acids: CASLTGSKQPQHF. The CDR3 coding sequence is TGTGCCAGTTTGACAGGGTCGAAACAGCCCCAGCATTTT. This chain uses TRBV28 with TRBJ1-5; 7 nucleotides line up with TRBD1. The CDR3 length is 13 residues. Germline V CDR1 and CDR2: MDHEN, SYDVKM. With V trimmed by 9 bases and J by 7 bases, 9 bases remained unmatched.

This rearrangement joins TRBV4-3 to TRBJ2-1; a possible D gene is TRBD2 (6 bases). Germline V gene data show CDR1 as LGHNA and CDR2 as YSLEER. The V and J ends lost 0 bases and 5 bases respectively, with 14 bases between them. This CDR3 region has 16 residues. CDR3 bases: TGCGCCAGCAGCCAAGAAACTGTCGGGGGAGACAATGAGCAGTTCTTC. Residues: CASSQETVGGDNEQFF.

The chain uses TRBV24-1 and TRBJ2-2, with a possible D match to TRBD1 (5 bases). The CDR3 contains 14 residues. V was shortened by 2 bases and J by 4 bases, with 7 bases between the two germline ends. The V gene's germline CDR1 is KGHDR and CDR2 SFDVKD. The CDR3: CATSDYQGTGELFF. As DNA, the CDR3 is TGTGCCACCAGTGATTATCAGGGCACCGGGGAGCTGTTTTTT.